Shown below are 24 T cell receptor beta chains from a single sample sequenced in a study of blood T cell repertoires in COVID-19. The protocol was immunoSEQ multiplex PCR, while the TCRdb copy is restricted to in-frame clones and leaves out a portion. This sample has 15,000 to 20,000 clones, with 70% to 90% found just once. The specimen was peripheral blood. Receptor source: a man aged 40-49 years with active COVID-19.

This clone appeared a single time. This rearrangement joins TRBV29-1 to TRBJ2-1; D is possibly TRBD2 (5 bases). Looked up from germline, CDR1 is SQVTM and CDR2 is ANQGSEA. The CDR3 sequence is 17 residues long. Between the trimmed V and J ends, which lost 0 bases and 6 bases, there was a span of 21 bases. Here the CDR3 reads CSVEDPRSRAATNEQFF. Written as DNA, the CDR3 is TGCAGCGTTGAAGATCCCAGATCGAGGGCCGCGACCAATGAGCAGTTCTTC.

The chain joins TRBV6-5 to TRBJ1-4; 8 nucleotides agree with TRBD1. With 2 bases clipped from V and 8 bases from J, the junction kept 7 bases outside the gene matches. CDR1 is MNHEY and CDR2 is SVGAGI in the germline V gene. The CDR3 contains 15 residues. The CDR3 region has the DNA TGTGCCAGCAGTTACGCAGGGGGCGAGGGAGAAAAACTGTTTTTT. Translation gives CASSYAGGEGEKLFF.

This clone is labeled as large (0.1 to 1%). The V and J genes are TRBV18 and TRBJ1-2; TRBD1 is a possible D gene (6 bases). The CDR3 runs to 15 residues. Germline V CDR1 and CDR2: KGHSH, LQKENI. V gave up 2 bases and J gave up 3 bases, with 13 bases separating them. The CDR3 region is CASSPSAGVDYGYTF. CDR3 nucleotides: TGTGCCAGCTCACCATCGGCAGGGGTTGACTATGGCTACACCTTC.

This chain joins TRBV19 and TRBJ2-4; tentative D call: TRBD1 (6 bases). Trimming removed 1 base at V and 5 bases at J, with 27 bases between. CDR3 length: 20 residues. Germline CDR1 is LNHDA and CDR2 is SQIVND (reference sequence). Here the CDR3 DNA reads TGTGCCAGTAGTATAGGCCTAATACAGGGTTCGGGTGAGGTTGAAAACATTCAGTACTTC. This sequence encodes CASSIGLIQGSGEVENIQYF.

The J gene is TRBJ1-2, the V gene TRBV9, with 7 bases fitting TRBD1. The CDR3 is made up of 14 amino acids. Unmatched junction bases numbered 6, after V lost 3 bases and J lost 4 bases. CDR1 and CDR2 from the germline V gene are SGDLS and YYNGEE. CDR3 region: CASSEGGGGYGYTF. CDR3 nucleotide sequence: TGTGCCAGCAGCGAAGGGGGCGGCGGCTATGGCTACACCTTC. Full variable domain (rest looked up from reference TRBV9 and TRBJ1-2): DSGVTQTPKHLITATGQRVTLRCSPRSGDLSVYWYQQSLDQGLQFLIQYYNGEERAKGNILERFSAQQFPDLHSELNLSSLELGDSALYFCASSEGGGGYGYTFGSGTRLTVV.

V and J are TRBV3-1 (or the pseudogene TRBV3-2) and TRBJ2-7; TRBD2 matches 8 bases. The CDR3 spans 12 residues. The J segment lost 5 bases and the V segment lost 5 bases, leaving 2 bases of the junction unmatched. Germline V gives CDR1 LGHDT, CDR2 YNNKEL (reference sequence). The CDR3 region is CASSRTSNEQYF. Written as DNA, the CDR3 is TGTGCCAGCAGCAGGACTAGCAACGAGCAGTACTTC.

The V call is TRBV4-3, the J call TRBJ2-5; D remains unclear. Germline CDR1 LGHNA, CDR2 YSLEER. This CDR3 contains 12 residues. V dropped 0 bases and J dropped 4 bases, with 3 bases sitting between them. As DNA, the CDR3 is TGCGCCAGCAGCCAAGATCGAGAGACCCAGTACTTC. Protein product: CASSQDRETQYF.

This clone was picked up one time. This chain links TRBV6-1 with TRBJ2-7; TRBD2 matches 14 bases. The CDR3 has 16 amino acids. Germline CDR1 MNHNS, CDR2 SASEGT. V shed 2 bases, J shed 2 bases, and the junction held 2 bases outside the gene matches. The CDR3 reads CASSERLAGGPYEQYF. CDR3 nucleotide sequence: TGTGCCAGCAGTGAAAGACTAGCGGGAGGGCCCTACGAGCAGTACTTC.

This sequence joins TRBV7-2 and TRBJ2-3; 7 bases map to TRBD1. The CDR3 has 15 amino acids. Germline V lookup: CDR1 SGHTA, CDR2 FQGNSA. With 5 bases clipped from V and 3 bases from J, the junction kept 8 bases outside the gene matches. The CDR3: CASSPKKGATDTQYF. In nucleotides, the CDR3 is TGTGCCAGCAGCCCGAAGAAGGGGGCAACAGATACGCAGTATTTT.

This clone was counted once. V gene TRBV27 combines with J gene TRBJ1-4; possibly TRBD1 for D (6 bases). The CDR3 loop spans 15 amino acids. Trimming pared 6 bases from V and 6 bases from J, leaving 17 bases between. Per the germline V gene, CDR1 is MNHEY and CDR2 is SMNVEV (reference sequence). The CDR3 is CASSLQGGGYEKLFF. The CDR3, as DNA: TGTGCCAGCAGCCTACAGGGAGGGGGTTATGAAAAACTGTTTTTT.

The gene calls are TRBV7-9 and TRBJ2-4; 9 bases align to TRBD1. Trimming took 5 bases from V and 3 from J; bases not matched to a gene: 11. This CDR3 comprises 17 residues. CDR1 is SEHNR, CDR2 FQNEAQ, per germline (reference sequence). CDR3 protein: CASSVCTGGFCKNIQYF. In nucleotides, the CDR3 is TGTGCCAGCAGCGTATGTACAGGGGGCTTCTGCAAAAACATTCAGTACTTC.

The chain joins TRBV2 to TRBJ2-1, with 11 bases lining up with TRBD2. Germline trimming cut 5 bases from V and 2 bases from J; bases unmatched to any gene: 2. Germline CDR1 is SNHLY and CDR2 is FYNNEI. The CDR3 totals 15 residues. The CDR3 sequence: CASSLAGGPYNEQFF. The CDR3 DNA reads TGTGCCAGCAGTTTAGCGGGAGGGCCCTACAATGAGCAGTTCTTC.

This chain uses TRBV6-5 with TRBJ2-2, with a tentative D call TRBD1 (6 bases). The CDR3 length is 16 residues. The germline V gene encodes CDR1 MNHEY and CDR2 SVGAGI. V was cut by 0 bases and J by 5 bases, with 13 bases left in between. The DNA for the CDR3 is TGTGCCAGCAGTTACTCCCGACTAAGGGGGACCGGGGAGCTGTTTTTT. Translating it yields CASSYSRLRGTGELFF.

V and J are TRBV2 and TRBJ2-7; 7 nucleotides align to TRBD1. This CDR3 spans 12 amino acids. Per germline, CDR1 SNHLY and CDR2 FYNNEI. V gave up 4 bases and J gave up 7 bases; unmatched junction bases: 4. Written as DNA, the CDR3 is TGTGCCAGCAGTGCCCAGGGGGAAGAGCAGTACTTC. Protein product: CASSAQGEEQYF. The full variable domain, with the rest looked up from reference TRBV2 and TRBJ2-7, is EPEVTQTPSHQVTQMGQEVILRCVPISNHLYFYWYRQILGQKVEFLVSFYNNEISEKSEIFDDQFSVERPDGSNFTLKIRSTKLEDSAMYFCASSAQGEEQYFGPGTRLTVT.

The chain joins TRBV19 to TRBJ2-1; TRBD2 agrees at 11 bases. This CDR3 is 19 amino acids long. CDR1 is LNHDA, CDR2 SQIVND, per germline (reference sequence). V shed 4 bases and J 6 bases; nucleotides not matched to a gene: 17. CDR3 sequence (DNA): TGTGCCAGTAGTACCTTCCGGGCCTCCTTAGCGGGAGGGCCCAATGAGCAGTTCTTC. Its translation: CASSTFRASLAGGPNEQFF.

The chain carries TRBV18 and TRBJ2-7, with 10 bases fitting TRBD2. The CDR3 length is 18 residues. Germline V CDR1 and CDR2: KGHSH, LQKENI. V shed 3 bases and J 3 bases; nucleotides not matched to a gene: 14. The CDR3 is CASSPSWGLAGAYYEQYF. The CDR3 DNA sequence: TGTGCCAGCTCACCCAGTTGGGGTCTAGCGGGAGCATACTACGAGCAGTACTTC.

The chain recombines TRBV6-5 with TRBJ2-7; TRBD2 agrees at 12 bases. The junction had 6 bases not matched to a gene; V was cut back by 5 bases and J by 4 bases. Germline-derived CDR1 and CDR2 are MNHEY and SVGAGI. This CDR3 comprises 15 residues. CDR3 loop: CASSPLAGGGYEQYF. The CDR3 DNA reads TGTGCCAGCAGTCCTCTAGCGGGAGGGGGATACGAGCAGTACTTC.

The chain employs TRBV1 and TRBJ2-4; the table's D call of TRBD2 was not tested on the DNA. TRBV1 is a pseudogene segment. The CDR3 runs to 18 residues. CDR3 residues: CTSSHSGLAGGPKNIQYF. DNA for the CDR3: TGCACCAGCAGCCATTCGGGACTAGCGGGAGGGCCCAAAAACATTCAGTACTTC.

This clone was counted a single time. CDR3 amino acids: CASSWGGGEEKLFF. For the CDR3, the DNA is TGTGCCAGTTCATGGGGGGGAGGTGAAGAAAAACTGTTTTTT. The chain couples TRBV19 to TRBJ1-4, with D possibly TRBD1 on 5 matching bases. V lost 8 bases and J lost 8, with 18 bases in between. This CDR3 region has 14 residues. Germline V CDR1 and CDR2: LNHDA, SQIVND (reference sequence).

The gene calls are TRBV7-9 and TRBJ1-1; 9 bases map to TRBD1. The CDR3 has 14 amino acids. The V gene end was trimmed by 5 bases and the J gene end by 7 bases; junction bases not matched to a gene: 8. Per germline, CDR1 SEHNR and CDR2 FQNEAQ (reference sequence). The CDR3 DNA reads as TGTGCCAGCAGCAGCCGGACAGGGGCAATTGAAGCTTTCTTT. Protein sequence: CASSSRTGAIEAFF.

This chain joins TRBV7-9 and TRBJ2-7, with 8 bases aligning to TRBD1. Unmatched junction bases numbered 6, after V lost 4 bases and J lost 4 bases. Per the germline V gene, CDR1 is SEHNR and CDR2 is FQNEAQ (reference sequence). The CDR3 has 14 amino acids. The CDR3 DNA follows: TGTGCCAGCAGCTCCACAGGACAGGGTTACGAGCAGTACTTC. It specifies CASSSTGQGYEQYF. Full variable domain (remainder filled in from reference TRBV7-9 and TRBJ2-7): DTGVSQNPRHKITKRGQNVTFRCDPISEHNRLYWYRQTLGQGPEFLTYFQNEAQLEKSRLLSDRFSAERPKGSFSTLEIQRTEQGDSAMYLCASSSTGQGYEQYFGPGTRLTVT.

The chain recombines TRBV7-2 with TRBJ1-2; 7 bases are shared with TRBD1. This CDR3 is 15 amino acids long. Germline lookup yields CDR1 SGHTA and CDR2 FQGNSA. The V and J ends lost 3 bases and 2 bases, in that order; junction bases with no gene match: 6. The DNA of the CDR3 is TGTGCCAGCAGCTTGCCCAGGGGGTTCAACTATGGCTACACCTTC. Translation gives CASSLPRGFNYGYTF.

V gene TRBV27 combines with J gene TRBJ2-3, with D perhaps TRBD1 (6 bases). Germline V gives CDR1 MNHEY, CDR2 SMNVEV (reference sequence). This CDR3 has 14 residues. V lost 6 bases to trimming and J lost 2 bases, with 12 bases between them. CDR3 protein: CASRTGQFTDTQYF. The DNA for the CDR3 is TGTGCCAGCAGGACCGGACAGTTCACAGATACGCAGTATTTT.

The V gene is TRBV15, the J gene TRBJ2-2; no firm D call. The CDR3 spans 15 residues. Germline V gene lookup returns CDR1 LNHNV and CDR2 YYDKDF (reference sequence). V lost 1 base and J lost 3, with 9 bases in between. CDR3 DNA sequence: TGTGCCACCAGCAGAGGGCTAAGCGACACCGGGGAGCTGTTTTTT. This encodes CATSRGLSDTGELFF. The full variable domain, in which reference TRBV15 and TRBJ2-2 provide the parts outside the CDR3, is DAMVIQNPRYQVTQFGKPVTLSCSQTLNHNVMYWYQQKSSQAPKLLFHYYDKDFNNEADTPDNFQSRRPNTSFCFLDIRSPGLGDTAMYLCATSRGLSDTGELFFGEGSRLTVL.